This TCR beta chain appears in the sequencing data of a study of T-cell reconstitution after alpha-beta-depleted transplantation in children. This clonotype has a handful of counts. What it binds is not known. Unique molecular identifiers were built into the TCRbeta library. TCRdb ran MiXCR on the PCR reads and lists one entry per CDR3 protein. The sample has a few hundred thousand distinct CDR3 sequences, 27% seen once. Findings of the study overall: There were reportedly several hundred expanded graft clones from which alpha-beta T cells came about two months after transplant.

The germline CDR1 and CDR2 sequences are KGHDR and SFDVKD. The CDR3 is made up of 15 amino acids. V lost 4 bases, J lost 4 bases, and 8 bases stayed unmatched. The chain links TRBV24-1 to TRBJ2-5; TRBD2 matches at 7 bases. This sample comprised PBMCs, obtained before TCRalphabeta/CD19-depleted stem cell transplant. The TCR was taken from a boy younger than two with Wiskott-Aldrich syndrome, due to receive a stem cell transplant. The CDR3 DNA reads TGTGCCACCAGTGACTCGAGCGGGATTGGAGAGACCCAGTACTTC. This encodes CATSDSSGIGETQYF.